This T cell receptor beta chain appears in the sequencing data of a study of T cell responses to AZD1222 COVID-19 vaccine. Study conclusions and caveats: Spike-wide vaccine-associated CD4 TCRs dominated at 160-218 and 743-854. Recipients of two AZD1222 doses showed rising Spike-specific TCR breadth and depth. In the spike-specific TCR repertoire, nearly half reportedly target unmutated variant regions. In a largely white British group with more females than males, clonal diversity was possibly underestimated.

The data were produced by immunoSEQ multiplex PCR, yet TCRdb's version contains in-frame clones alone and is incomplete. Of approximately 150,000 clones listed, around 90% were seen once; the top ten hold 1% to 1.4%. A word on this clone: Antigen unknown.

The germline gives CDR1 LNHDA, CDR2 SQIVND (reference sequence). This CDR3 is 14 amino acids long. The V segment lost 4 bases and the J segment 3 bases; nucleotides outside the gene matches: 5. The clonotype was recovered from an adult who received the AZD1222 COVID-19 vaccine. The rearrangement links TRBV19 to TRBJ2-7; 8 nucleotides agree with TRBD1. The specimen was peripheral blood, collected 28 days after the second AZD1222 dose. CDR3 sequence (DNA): TGTGCCAGTAGTAGTAGACAGGGGAGCTACGAGCAGTACTTC. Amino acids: CASSSRQGSYEQYF. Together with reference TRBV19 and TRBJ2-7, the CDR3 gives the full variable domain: DGGITQSPKYLFRKEGQNVTLSCEQNLNHDAMYWYRQDPGQGLRLIYYSQIVNDFQKGDIAEGYSVSREKKESFPLTVTSAQKNPTAFYLCASSSRQGSYEQYFGPGTRLTVT.